This TCR beta chain was found in a study of preoperative IRX-2 immunotherapy in early breast cancer. Treatment here: preoperative locoregional IRX-2 cytokine immunotherapy. This phase Ib study tested locoregional IRX-2 cytokine immunotherapy given before surgery. The CDR3 has 14 amino acids. V was shortened by 1 base and J by 1 base, with 7 bases between the two germline ends. Germline V gene data show CDR1 as SGHTA and CDR2 as FQGNSA. This table comes from immunoSEQ multiplex PCR, and its TCRdb copy is limited to in-frame clones, with some not included. Of more than 50,000 clones listed, around 94% are singletons.

The chain carries TRBV7-2 and TRBJ1-1; D not resolved. This specimen was acquired from a patient treated with IRX-2 immunotherapy. The sequence came from a human donor with breast cancer. CDR3 protein: CASSLVPANTEAFF. The CDR3 DNA follows: TGTGCCAGCAGCTTAGTCCCAGCGAACACTGAAGCTTTCTTT.